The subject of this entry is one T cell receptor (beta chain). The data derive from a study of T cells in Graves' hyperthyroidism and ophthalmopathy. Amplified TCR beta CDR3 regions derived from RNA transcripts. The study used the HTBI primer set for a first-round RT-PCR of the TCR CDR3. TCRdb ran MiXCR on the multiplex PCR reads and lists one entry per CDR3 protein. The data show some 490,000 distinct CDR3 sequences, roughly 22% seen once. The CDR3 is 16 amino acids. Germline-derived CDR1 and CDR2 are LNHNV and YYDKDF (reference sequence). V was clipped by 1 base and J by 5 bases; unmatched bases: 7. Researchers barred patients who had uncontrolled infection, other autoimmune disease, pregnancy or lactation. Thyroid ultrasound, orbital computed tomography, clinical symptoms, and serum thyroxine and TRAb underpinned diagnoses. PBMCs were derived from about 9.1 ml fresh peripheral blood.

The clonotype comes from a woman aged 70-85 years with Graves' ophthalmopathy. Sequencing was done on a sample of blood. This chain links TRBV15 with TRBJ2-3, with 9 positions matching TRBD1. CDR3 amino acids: CATSRVLGQGQDTQYF. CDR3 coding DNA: TGTGCCACCAGCAGAGTACTAGGACAGGGGCAAGATACGCAGTATTTT.